This T cell receptor (beta chain) originates from a study of blood T cell repertoires in COVID-19. Whole-study context: PBMCs, B-cell-depleted T cells, or T cells were the source of the cDNA or gDNA that made up the material.

Trimming removed 3 bases from V and 3 bases from J, with 15 bases in between. Germline V lookup: CDR1 KGHSH, CDR2 LQKENI. The CDR3 length is 15 residues. A COVID-19 case was met by exposed participants within 2 weeks before study entry. Assay: immunoSEQ multiplex PCR; the TCRdb copy retains only in-frame clones and omits some. The repertoire consists of approximately 200,000 clones, with 75% to 90% occurring once and the leading ten covering about 4%. What was sequenced was PBMCs or T cells enriched from blood (not recorded which). This TCR was sampled from a woman in her thirties who had been exposed to COVID-19. The gene calls are TRBV18 and TRBJ2-7; maybe TRBD2 (5 bases). This CDR3 is CASSPPGFGNYEQYF. As DNA, the CDR3 is TGTGCCAGCTCACCTCCGGGATTCGGGAACTACGAGCAGTACTTC.